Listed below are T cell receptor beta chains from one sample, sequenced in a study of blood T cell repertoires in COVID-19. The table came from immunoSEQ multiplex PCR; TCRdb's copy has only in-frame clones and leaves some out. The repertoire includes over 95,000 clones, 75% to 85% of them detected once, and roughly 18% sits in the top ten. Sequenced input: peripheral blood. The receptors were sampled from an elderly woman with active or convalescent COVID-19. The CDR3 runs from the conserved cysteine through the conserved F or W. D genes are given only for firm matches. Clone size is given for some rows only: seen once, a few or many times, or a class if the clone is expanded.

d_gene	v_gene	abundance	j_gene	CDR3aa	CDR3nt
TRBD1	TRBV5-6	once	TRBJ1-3	CASSAGQGAFGNTIYF	TGTGCCAGCAGCGCCGGACAGGGGGCCTTTGGAAACACCATATATTTT
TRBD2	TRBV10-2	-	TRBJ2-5	CASSQPGLAGQETQYF	TGCGCCAGCAGCCAACCTGGACTAGCGGGACAAGAGACCCAGTACTTC
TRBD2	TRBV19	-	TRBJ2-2	CASSFGGGTGELFF	TGTGCCAGTAGTTTCGGCGGGGGGACCGGGGAGCTGTTTTTT
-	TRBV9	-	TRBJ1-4	CASSAQSGEKLFF	TGTGCCAGCAGCGCCCAGTCAGGGGAAAAACTGTTTTTT
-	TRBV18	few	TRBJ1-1	CASAKVGENTEAFF	TGTGCCAGCGCAAAGGTGGGAGAGAACACTGAAGCTTTCTTT
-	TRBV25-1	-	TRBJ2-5	CASSDGQYQETQYF	TGTGCCAGCAGTGACGGACAGTACCAAGAGACCCAGTACTTC
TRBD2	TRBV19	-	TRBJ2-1	CASRLAGLDEQFF	TGTGCCAGTAGACTAGCGGGTTTGGATGAGCAGTTCTTC
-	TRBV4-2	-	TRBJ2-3	CASSGNWALGTQYF	TGTGCCAGCAGCGGAAACTGGGCGCTTGGTACGCAGTATTTT
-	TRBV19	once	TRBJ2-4	CASSIGVGKNIQYF	TGTGCCAGTAGTATCGGGGTGGGCAAAAACATTCAGTACTTC
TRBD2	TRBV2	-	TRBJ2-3	CASSPGLAGLDTQYF	TGTGCCAGCAGTCCTGGACTAGCGGGATTGGATACGCAGTATTTT
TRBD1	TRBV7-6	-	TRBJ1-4	CASSLGTGRANEKLFF	TGTGCCAGCAGCTTAGGGACAGGGAGGGCTAATGAAAAACTGTTTTTT
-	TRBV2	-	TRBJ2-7	CASAWQSLDEQYF	TGTGCCAGTGCATGGCAGTCCCTTGACGAGCAGTACTTC
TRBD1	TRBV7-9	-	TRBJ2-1	CASSLALGQVNEQFF	TGTGCCAGCAGCTTAGCGTTGGGACAGGTGAATGAGCAGTTCTTC
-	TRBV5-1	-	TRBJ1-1	CASSLDRLTEAFF	TGCGCCAGCAGCTTGGACAGATTAACTGAAGCTTTCTTT
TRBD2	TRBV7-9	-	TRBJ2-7	CASSFEGSGGSVKYF	TGTGCCAGCAGCTTCGAGGGCTCGGGAGGTTCGGTCAAGTACTTC
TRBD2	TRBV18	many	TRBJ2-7	CASSEGGVSYEQYF	TGTGCCAGCTCTGAGGGAGGGGTGTCCTACGAGCAGTACTTC
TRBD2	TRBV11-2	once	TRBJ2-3	CASSRTSGREDTQYF	TGTGCCAGCAGCCGGACTAGCGGGAGGGAAGATACGCAGTATTTT
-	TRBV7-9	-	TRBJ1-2	CASSPVLANYGYTF	TGTGCCAGCAGCCCGGTACTTGCTAACTATGGCTACACCTTC
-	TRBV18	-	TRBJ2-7	CASSPGRSLTASYEQYF	TGTGCCAGCTCACCGGGGAGGAGTCTTACGGCCTCCTACGAGCAGTACTTC
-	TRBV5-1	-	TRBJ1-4	CASSLEGGKEKLFF	TGCGCCAGCAGCTTGGAAGGGGGAAAAGAAAAACTGTTTTTT
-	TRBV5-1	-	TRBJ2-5	CASSLNNQETQYF	TGTGCCAGCAGCTTGAATAACCAAGAGACCCAGTACTTC
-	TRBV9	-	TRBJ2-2	CASSFGGTGELFF	TGTGCCAGCAGCTTCGGGGGAACCGGGGAGCTGTTTTTT